A single sample is the source of the 14 T cell receptor beta chains below, sequenced in a study of T cells after yellow fever vaccination. TCRdb analysed the 5' RACE reads with MiXCR anew, one entry per CDR3 protein. The sample lists about 430,000 distinct CDR3 sequences; around a sixth were seen once. Sequenced material: PBMCs, taken before the yellow fever booster vaccination. Receptors were obtained from a man between 18 and 35 years old who received the YFV17D yellow fever vaccine.

This clonotype was seen only a few times. The V and J genes are TRBV27 and TRBJ1-5; TRBD1 matches 10 bases. CDR3 length equals 17 residues. With 1 base clipped from V and 2 bases from J, the junction kept 5 bases outside the gene matches. Germline V gives CDR1 MNHEY, CDR2 SMNVEV (reference sequence). The CDR3 protein is CASSLLGTGVRNQPQHF. The DNA of the CDR3 is TGTGCCAGCAGTTTATTGGGGACAGGGGTCCGCAATCAGCCCCAGCATTTT.

J is TRBJ1-4 and V is TRBV7-2; D not certain. This CDR3 has 14 residues. The V gene lost 1 base and the J gene lost 8 bases, with 11 bases spanning the gap. Germline loops: CDR1 SGHTA, CDR2 FQGNSA. The CDR3 DNA is TGTGCCAGCAGCTTAGGGGCAATGTGGGAAAAACTGTTTTTT. Amino acids: CASSLGAMWEKLFF.

The rearrangement links TRBV20-1 to TRBJ2-5, with a weak D call TRBD1 (6 bases). V was clipped by 6 bases and J by 4 bases, with 12 bases between them. This CDR3 contains 12 residues. CDR1 is DFQATT, CDR2 SNEGSKA, per germline (reference sequence). This CDR3 reads CSADGRGETQYF. The CDR3 DNA follows: TGCAGTGCGGATGGCAGGGGAGAGACCCAGTACTTC.

The table lists this clonotype with a few counts. The chain is built from TRBV6-2 or TRBV6-3 and TRBJ1-6; D remains unclear. The CDR3 has 13 amino acids. Germline V gene data show CDR1 as MNHEY and CDR2 as SVGEGT. The V and J ends lost 2 bases and 7 bases respectively, with 6 bases between them. CDR3 bases: TGTGCCAGCAGTTACGAGTCAAATTCACCCCTCCACTTT. Its translation: CASSYESNSPLHF.

This clonotype was counted a few times. This rearrangement joins TRBV21-1 to TRBJ1-2. TRBV21-1 is described as a pseudogene. This CDR3 has 16 residues. CDR3 amino acids: CASSKGWGPTNYGYTF. The CDR3 DNA reads TGTGCCAGCAGCAAAGGTTGGGGCCCCACTAACTATGGCTACACCTTC.

In its sample, this clonotype was seen a few times. The V call is TRBV4-3, the J call TRBJ1-2; a possible D gene is TRBD1 (6 bases). The germline gives CDR1 LGHNA, CDR2 YSLEER. Trimming left V 2 bases short and J 8 bases short, with 12 bases between. The CDR3 consists of 13 residues. CDR3 in DNA: TGCGCCAGCAGCCAAATAGGGGGGAGCGGCTACACCTTC. As protein: CASSQIGGSGYTF.

This clonotype has just one count. V usage is TRBV4-3 and J usage is TRBJ1-5, with D unclear. This CDR3 is 14 amino acids long. Germline CDR1 and CDR2: LGHNA and YSLEER. Trimming shortened V by 0 bases and J by 7 bases, and 10 bases separated the two germline ends. CDR3 amino acids: CASSQDSGTQPQHF. The CDR3 DNA follows: TGCGCCAGCAGCCAAGATAGTGGTACCCAGCCCCAGCATTTT.

The chain uses TRBV7-2 and TRBJ2-7; perhaps TRBD1 as D (5 bases). The CDR3 covers 13 residues. CDR1 is SGHTA, CDR2 FQGNSA, per germline. Trimming removed 6 bases at V and 4 bases at J, with 13 bases between. The CDR3 nucleotides are TGTGCCAGCAGTTTGACAGTCCTTTACGAGCAGTACGTC. It specifies CASSLTVLYEQYV.

This clonotype has more than one count but fewer than ten. This sequence joins TRBV10-3 and TRBJ1-1; D is uncertain. The germline V gene has CDR1 ENHRY and CDR2 SYGVKD. The V end lost 0 bases, the J end lost 3 bases, and 11 bases lay between the germline ends. The CDR3 has 15 residues. As DNA, the CDR3 is TGTGCCATCAGTGAGTCCGTGGGTTCGGACACTGAAGCTTTCTTT. It specifies CAISESVGSDTEAFF.

The genes are TRBV7-9 and TRBJ2-7; D is perhaps TRBD1 (6 bases). Germline values: CDR1 SEHNR, CDR2 FQNEAQ (reference sequence). Between the trimmed V and J ends, which lost 5 bases and 4 bases, there was a span of 15 bases. This CDR3 region has 14 residues. This CDR3 is CASSAERGWYEQYV. The CDR3 DNA is TGTGCCAGCAGCGCCGAGAGGGGGTGGTACGAGCAGTACGTC.

This chain joins TRBV20-1 and TRBJ2-5; 10 bases agree with TRBD2. CDR3 length: 15 residues. After removal of 1 base from V and 3 bases from J, the junction contained 5 bases not matched to a gene. CDR1 DFQATT and CDR2 SNEGSKA come from the germline V gene (reference sequence). DNA of the CDR3: TGCAGTGCTAGAGGGCTAGCGGGGGTCGAAGAGACCCAGTACTTC. Its protein product is CSARGLAGVEETQYF.

This clonotype appeared many times. The rearrangement uses TRBV15 and TRBJ1-4, with TRBD1 as a possible D gene (5 bases). This CDR3 has 15 amino acids. The V gene lost 0 bases and the J gene lost 10 bases, with 15 bases spanning the gap. Germline V gene sequence: CDR1 LNHNV, CDR2 YYDKDF (reference sequence). CDR3 sequence (DNA): TGTGCCACCAGCAGAGATGAGAAGGGGAAGGTAAAACTGTTTTTT. Translating gives CATSRDEKGKVKLFF.

This clonotype was counted ten times or more. In DNA, the CDR3 is TGTGCCAGCACCCCCGGGGGTCATGAGCAGTTCTTC. This translates into CASTPGGHEQFF. The rearrangement uses TRBV2 and TRBJ2-1, with TRBD2 as a possible D gene (6 bases). This CDR3 comprises 12 residues. The germline V and J ends were trimmed by 7 bases and 8 bases, with 12 bases remaining between them. CDR1 SNHLY and CDR2 FYNNEI come from the germline V gene. The variable domain in full, with the rest retrieved from reference TRBV2 and TRBJ2-1, is EPEVTQTPSHQVTQMGQEVILRCVPISNHLYFYWYRQILGQKVEFLVSFYNNEISEKSEIFDDQFSVERPDGSNFTLKIRSTKLEDSAMYFCASTPGGHEQFFGPGTRLTVL.

V gene TRBV6-6 combines with J gene TRBJ1-1; D unresolved. CDR3 length: 14 amino acids. The V and J ends lost 0 bases and 5 bases respectively, with 10 bases between them. The germline V gene encodes CDR1 MNHNY and CDR2 SVGAGI (reference sequence). This CDR3 reads CASSYSGSGTEAFF. For the CDR3, the DNA is TGTGCCAGCAGTTACTCGGGTTCGGGGACTGAAGCTTTCTTT.